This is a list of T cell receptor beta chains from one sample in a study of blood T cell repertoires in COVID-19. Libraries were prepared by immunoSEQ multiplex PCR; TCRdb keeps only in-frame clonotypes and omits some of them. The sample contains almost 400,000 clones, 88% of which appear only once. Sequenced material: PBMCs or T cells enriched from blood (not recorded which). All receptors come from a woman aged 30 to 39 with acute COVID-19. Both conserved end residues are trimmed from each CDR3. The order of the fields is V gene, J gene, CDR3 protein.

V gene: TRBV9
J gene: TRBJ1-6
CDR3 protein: ASSAQGGNSPLH

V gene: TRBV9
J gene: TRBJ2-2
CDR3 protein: ASSVVGSLSGTGELF

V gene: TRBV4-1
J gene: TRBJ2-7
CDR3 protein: ASSQAGDRSYEQY

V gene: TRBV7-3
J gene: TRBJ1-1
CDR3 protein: ASSLGQGTEAF

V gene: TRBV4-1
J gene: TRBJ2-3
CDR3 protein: ASSQDSGGSTDTQY

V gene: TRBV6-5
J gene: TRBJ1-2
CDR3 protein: ASGGWAPRGYGYT

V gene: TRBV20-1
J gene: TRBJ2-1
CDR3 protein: SASAGFQLDEQF

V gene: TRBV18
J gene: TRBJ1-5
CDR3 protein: ASSRGLRQPQH

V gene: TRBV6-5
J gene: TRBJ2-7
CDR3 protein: ASSSTAPGYEQY

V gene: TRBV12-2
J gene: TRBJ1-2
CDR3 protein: ASRFFQGKGYGYT

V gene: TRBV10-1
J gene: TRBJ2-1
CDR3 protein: ASSEQGGVNNEQF

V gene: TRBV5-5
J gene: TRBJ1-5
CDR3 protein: ASSLGTGGSQPQH

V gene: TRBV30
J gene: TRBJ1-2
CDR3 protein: AWSVSARGGYGYT

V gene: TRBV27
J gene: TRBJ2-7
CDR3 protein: ASSLRGQGQYEQY

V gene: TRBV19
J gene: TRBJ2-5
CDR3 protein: ASSISGKQETQY

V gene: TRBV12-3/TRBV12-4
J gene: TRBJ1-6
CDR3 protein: ASSQGSNSPLH

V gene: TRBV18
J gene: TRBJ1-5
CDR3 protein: ASSPLQGLQPQH

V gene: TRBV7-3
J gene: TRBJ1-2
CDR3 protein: ASVPFNRANYGYT

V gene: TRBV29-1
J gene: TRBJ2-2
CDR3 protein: SADGGVNTGELF

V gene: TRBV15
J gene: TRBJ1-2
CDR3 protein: ATSRAFAGGSPYGYT

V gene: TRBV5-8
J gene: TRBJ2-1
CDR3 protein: ASRPLAGGRNEQF

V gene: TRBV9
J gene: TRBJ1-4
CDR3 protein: ASSVDRDNEKLF

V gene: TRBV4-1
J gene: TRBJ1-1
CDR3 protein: ASSQAPGGDTEAF

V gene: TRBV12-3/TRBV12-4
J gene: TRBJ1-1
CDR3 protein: ASSLSGMAEAF

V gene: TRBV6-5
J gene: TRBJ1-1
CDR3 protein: ASSNHRGTEAF

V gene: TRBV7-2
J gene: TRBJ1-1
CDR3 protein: ASSPTGGSLSNTEAF

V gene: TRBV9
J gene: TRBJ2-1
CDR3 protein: ASSVGRTSGGKSSYNEQF

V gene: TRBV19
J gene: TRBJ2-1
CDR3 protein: ASKGTGYEQF

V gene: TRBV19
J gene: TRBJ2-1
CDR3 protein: ASSWTSGGIYNEQF

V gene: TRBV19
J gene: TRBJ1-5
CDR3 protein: ASSHTGTANQPQH

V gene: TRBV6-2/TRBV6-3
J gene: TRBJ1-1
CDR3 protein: ASSYSGARQGTEAF

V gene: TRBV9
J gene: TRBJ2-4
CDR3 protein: ASSVGQGSGNIQY

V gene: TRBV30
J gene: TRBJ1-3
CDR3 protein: AWSYPQIRGNTIY

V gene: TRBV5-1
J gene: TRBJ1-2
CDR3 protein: ASSLNGQGNYGYT

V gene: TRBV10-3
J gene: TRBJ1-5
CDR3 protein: AISESLGGNQPQH

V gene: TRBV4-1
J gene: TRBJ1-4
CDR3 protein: ASSQVGREVRGNEKLF

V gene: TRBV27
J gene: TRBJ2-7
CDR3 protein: ASSLFGAGGPYEQY

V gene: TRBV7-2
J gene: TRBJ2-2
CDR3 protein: ASSLRRQGTGELF

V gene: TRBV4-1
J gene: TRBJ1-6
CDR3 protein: ASSQNRDRGPSYNSPLH

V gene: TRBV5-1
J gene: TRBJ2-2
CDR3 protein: ASSPGAGELF

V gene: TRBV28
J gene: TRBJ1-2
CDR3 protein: ASTVAQGRQGYT

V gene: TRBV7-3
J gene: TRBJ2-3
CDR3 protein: ASSLRSGGATDTQY

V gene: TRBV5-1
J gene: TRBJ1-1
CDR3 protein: ASSLSGTDNTEAF

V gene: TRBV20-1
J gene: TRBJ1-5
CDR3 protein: SASPQDYSNQPQH

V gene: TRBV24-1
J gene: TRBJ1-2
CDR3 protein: ATSDSGRGRRGYT

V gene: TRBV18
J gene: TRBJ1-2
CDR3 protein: ASSPLKGQGGYT

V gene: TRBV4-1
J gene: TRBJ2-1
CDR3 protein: ASSQPGLDYNEQF

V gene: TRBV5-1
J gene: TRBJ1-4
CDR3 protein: ASSLGAPRGEKLF

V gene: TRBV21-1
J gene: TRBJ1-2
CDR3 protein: ASSKSGGRWYGYT

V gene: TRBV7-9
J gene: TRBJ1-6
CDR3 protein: ASRHDRDNSPLH

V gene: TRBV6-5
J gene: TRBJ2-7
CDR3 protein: ASSTGTGGYEQY

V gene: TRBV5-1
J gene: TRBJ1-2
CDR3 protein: ASSSTGGGMHYGYT

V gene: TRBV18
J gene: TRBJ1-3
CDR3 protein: ASSPQGGTGNTIY

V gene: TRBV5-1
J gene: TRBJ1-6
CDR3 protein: ASSLGQGGSPLH